The source of this T cell receptor (beta chain) is a study of shared clonotypes between healthy human individuals. Overall study: The donors, two women and a few men, were aged 18 to 49. Whole-study results and caveats: There were few donors, and this limited the genetic and exposure-history diversity represented. Roughly 5% of naive CD4 clonotypes were common to a handful of donors.

Clones were read by immunoSEQ multiplex PCR, and TCRdb kept only the in-frame ones, dropping some. The data show around 2.1 million clones, under 97% seen once. Adult donors, all healthy and HIV-negative, had no recent acute infections or vaccinations. About this clone itself: Its specificity is unknown.

The source material was naive CD4+ T cells sorted from blood. Regarding subset: CD45RA+ positively selected. The TCR comes from a man aged 18 to 29 in good health.

CDR3 bases: TGCGCCAGCAGCCCCTCGGACAGGGACAAGTACAATGAGCAGTTCTTC. Translated: CASSPSDRDKYNEQFF. The chain carries TRBV5-1 and TRBJ2-1; 8 positions agree with TRBD1. CDR1 is SGHRS and CDR2 is YFSETQ in the germline V gene. V shed 4 bases, J shed 4 bases, and the junction held 10 bases outside the gene matches. CDR3 length equals 16 residues.